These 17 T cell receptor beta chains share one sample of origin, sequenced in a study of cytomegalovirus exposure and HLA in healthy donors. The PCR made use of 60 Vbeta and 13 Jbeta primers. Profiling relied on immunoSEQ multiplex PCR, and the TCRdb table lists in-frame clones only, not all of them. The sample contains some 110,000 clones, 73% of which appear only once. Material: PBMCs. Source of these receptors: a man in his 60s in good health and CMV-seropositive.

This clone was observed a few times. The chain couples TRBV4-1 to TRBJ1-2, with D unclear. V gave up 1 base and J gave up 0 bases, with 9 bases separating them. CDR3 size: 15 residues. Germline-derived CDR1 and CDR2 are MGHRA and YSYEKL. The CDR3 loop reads CASSQGTVPNYGYTF. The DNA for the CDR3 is TGCGCCAGCAGCCAAGGGACTGTGCCTAACTATGGCTACACCTTC.

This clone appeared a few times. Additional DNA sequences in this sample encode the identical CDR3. CDR3 sequence: CAWSVGGSGNTIYF. DNA of the CDR3: TGTGCCTGGAGTGTAGGAGGGTCGGGAAACACCATATATTTT. V gene TRBV30 combines with J gene TRBJ1-3; D is unresolved. In germline, CDR1 is GTSNPN, CDR2 SVGIG (reference sequence). CDR3 length: 14 amino acids. Deletions cut 0 bases from V and 4 bases from J, with 10 bases between.

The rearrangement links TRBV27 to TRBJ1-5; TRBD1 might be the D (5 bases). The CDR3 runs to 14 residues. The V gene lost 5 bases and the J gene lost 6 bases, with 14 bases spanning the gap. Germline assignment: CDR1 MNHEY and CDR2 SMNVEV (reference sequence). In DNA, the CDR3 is TGTGCCAGCAGTCTTGGGTCGACAGTTCAGCCCCAGCATTTT. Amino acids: CASSLGSTVQPQHF.

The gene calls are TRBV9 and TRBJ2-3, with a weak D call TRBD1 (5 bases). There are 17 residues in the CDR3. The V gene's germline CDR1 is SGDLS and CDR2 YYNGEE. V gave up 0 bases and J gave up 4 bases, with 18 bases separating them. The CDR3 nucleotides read TGTGCCAGCAGCGTAGTAGATAAGGGATGGGGCCCAGATACGCAGTATTTT. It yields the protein CASSVVDKGWGPDTQYF.

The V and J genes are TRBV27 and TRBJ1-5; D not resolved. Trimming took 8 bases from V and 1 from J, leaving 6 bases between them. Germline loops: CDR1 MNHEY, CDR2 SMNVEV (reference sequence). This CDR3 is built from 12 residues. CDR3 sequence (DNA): TGTGCCAGCGGGAGCAGCAATCAGCCCCAGCATTTT. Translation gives CASGSSNQPQHF.

CDR3: CASSYYSGLGQGSYEQYF. The CDR3 DNA reads as TGTGCCAGCAGCTACTACAGTGGGCTAGGACAGGGGTCCTACGAGCAGTACTTC. The rearrangement joins TRBV11-2 to TRBJ2-7; TRBD1 matches at 9 bases. The CDR3 has 18 amino acids. Germline V lookup: CDR1 SGHAT, CDR2 FQNNGV. With 4 bases clipped from V and 1 base from J, the junction kept 14 bases outside the gene matches.

CDR3 sequence: CASSQEGVGTDTQYF. The CDR3, as DNA: TGCGCCAGCAGCCAAGAAGGGGTCGGCACAGATACGCAGTATTTT. The chain has TRBV4-1 and TRBJ2-3, with a possible D match to TRBD1 (5 bases). The V gene lost 0 bases and the J gene lost 1 base, with 8 bases spanning the gap. From germline, CDR1 is MGHRA and CDR2 YSYEKL. The CDR3 spans 15 residues.

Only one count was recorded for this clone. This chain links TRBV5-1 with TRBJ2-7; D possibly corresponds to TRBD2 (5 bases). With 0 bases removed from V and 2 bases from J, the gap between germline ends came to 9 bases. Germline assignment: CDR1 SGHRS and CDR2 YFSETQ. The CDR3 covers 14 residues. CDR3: CASSLVPGTYEQYF. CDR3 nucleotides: TGCGCCAGCAGCTTGGTCCCGGGGACCTACGAGCAGTACTTC.

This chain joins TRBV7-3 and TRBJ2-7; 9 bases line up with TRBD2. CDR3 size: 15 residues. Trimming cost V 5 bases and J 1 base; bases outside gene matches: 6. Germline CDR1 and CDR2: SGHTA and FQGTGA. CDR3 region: CASSVRGGLSYEQYF. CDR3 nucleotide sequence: TGTGCCAGCAGCGTGCGGGGGGGCCTATCCTACGAGCAGTACTTC.

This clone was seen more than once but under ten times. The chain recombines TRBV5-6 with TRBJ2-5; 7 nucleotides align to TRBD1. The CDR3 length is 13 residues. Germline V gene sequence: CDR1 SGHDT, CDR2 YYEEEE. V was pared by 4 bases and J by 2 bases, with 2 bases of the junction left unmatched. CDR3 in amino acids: CASSLQGQETQYF. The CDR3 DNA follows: TGTGCCAGCAGCCTACAGGGGCAAGAGACCCAGTACTTC.

The DNA of the CDR3 is TGTGCCAGTAGTATCGGGACAGAGAGCACAGATACGCAGTATTTT. Its protein product is CASSIGTESTDTQYF. V and J are TRBV19 and TRBJ2-3; 7 nucleotides line up with TRBD1. CDR3 size: 15 residues. V lost 3 bases and J lost 0; bases outside the gene matches: 3. Germline CDR1 reads LNHDA; CDR2 reads SQIVND (reference sequence).

The CDR3 DNA sequence: TGTGCCAGCAGTTCTACAGGGTCGGATTCACCCCTCCACTTT. Protein product: CASSSTGSDSPLHF. The chain recombines TRBV6-6 with TRBJ1-6, with D possibly TRBD1 on 6 matching bases. CDR1 and CDR2 (germline): MNHNY, SVGAGI (reference sequence). With 4 bases removed from V and 8 bases from J, the gap between germline ends came to 12 bases. The CDR3 has 14 amino acids.

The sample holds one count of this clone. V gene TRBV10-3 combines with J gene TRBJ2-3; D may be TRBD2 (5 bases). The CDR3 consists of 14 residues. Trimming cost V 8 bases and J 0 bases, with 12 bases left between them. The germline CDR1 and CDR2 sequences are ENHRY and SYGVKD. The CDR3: CAIRSGISTDTQYF. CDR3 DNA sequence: TGTGCCATCCGTTCGGGGATTAGCACAGATACGCAGTATTTT.

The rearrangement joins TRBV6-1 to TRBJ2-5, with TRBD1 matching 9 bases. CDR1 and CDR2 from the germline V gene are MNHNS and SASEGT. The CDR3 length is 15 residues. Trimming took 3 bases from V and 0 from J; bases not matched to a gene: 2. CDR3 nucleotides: TGTGCCAGCAGTGAGGGGGACAGGGACCAAGAGACCCAGTACTTC. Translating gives CASSEGDRDQETQYF.

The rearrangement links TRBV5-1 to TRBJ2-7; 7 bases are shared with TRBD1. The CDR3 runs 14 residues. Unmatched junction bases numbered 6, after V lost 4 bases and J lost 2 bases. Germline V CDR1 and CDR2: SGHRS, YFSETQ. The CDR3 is CASSPAGTAYEQYF. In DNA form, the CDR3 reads TGCGCCAGCAGCCCGGCCGGGACAGCCTACGAGCAGTACTTC. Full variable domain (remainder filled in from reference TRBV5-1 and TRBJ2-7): KAGVTQTPRYLIKTRGQQVTLSCSPISGHRSVSWYQQTPGQGLQFLFEYFSETQRNKGNFPGRFSGRQFSNSRSEMNVSTLELGDSALYLCASSPAGTAYEQYFGPGTRLTVT.

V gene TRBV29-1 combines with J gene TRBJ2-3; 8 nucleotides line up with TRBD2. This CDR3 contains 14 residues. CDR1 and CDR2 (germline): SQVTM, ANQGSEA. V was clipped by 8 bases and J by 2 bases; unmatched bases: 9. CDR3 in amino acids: CSTRSAGDTDTQYF. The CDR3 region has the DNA TGCAGCACCCGATCAGCGGGGGACACAGATACGCAGTATTTT.

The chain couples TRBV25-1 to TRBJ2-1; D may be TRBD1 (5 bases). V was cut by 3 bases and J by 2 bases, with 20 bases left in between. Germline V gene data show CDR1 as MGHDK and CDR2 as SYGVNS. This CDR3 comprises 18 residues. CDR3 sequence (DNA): TGTGCCAGCAGTGATAGGGTATCCAGGGTCTCGCCCTACAATGAGCAGTTCTTC. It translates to CASSDRVSRVSPYNEQFF.